This T cell receptor beta chain is from a study of spatial heterogeneity in lung cancer. Overall study: Matched bulk RNA-seq gave a T cell module score that correlated strongly with tumor-region TCR transcript counts. The study observed each unique TCR and UMI combination more than ten times on average in raw reads.

TCRdb called the 5' RACE reads again in MiXCR, with one record for every CDR3 protein. The sample holds roughly 5,800 distinct CDR3 sequences; 12% to 15% are singletons and the top ten take 11%. Time point here: sample taken at primary tumor resection. This CDR3 is built from 18 residues. Trimming shortened V by 4 bases and J by 0 bases, and 21 bases separated the two germline ends. The germline CDR1 and CDR2 sequences are SGHVS and FNYEAQ. This clonotype is judged medium-sized (0.01 to 0.1%). The antigen is undetermined. Because this beta chain is a stray read in a library intended to capture alpha chains, its abundance should not be given much weight. Study findings and constraints: Tumors with more nonsynonymous mutations had more expanded intratumoral alpha and beta TCRs.

The clonotype originates from a male donor with early-stage non-small cell lung cancer. The chain carries TRBV7-6 and TRBJ1-1; possibly TRBD1 for D (6 bases). The specimen comprised lung tumor tissue, sampled at surgery. Here the CDR3 DNA reads TGTGCCAGCAGCTCCAACCCGGGGGGGGCGTCCCTGAACACTGAAGCTTTCTTT. Translating gives CASSSNPGGASLNTEAFF.